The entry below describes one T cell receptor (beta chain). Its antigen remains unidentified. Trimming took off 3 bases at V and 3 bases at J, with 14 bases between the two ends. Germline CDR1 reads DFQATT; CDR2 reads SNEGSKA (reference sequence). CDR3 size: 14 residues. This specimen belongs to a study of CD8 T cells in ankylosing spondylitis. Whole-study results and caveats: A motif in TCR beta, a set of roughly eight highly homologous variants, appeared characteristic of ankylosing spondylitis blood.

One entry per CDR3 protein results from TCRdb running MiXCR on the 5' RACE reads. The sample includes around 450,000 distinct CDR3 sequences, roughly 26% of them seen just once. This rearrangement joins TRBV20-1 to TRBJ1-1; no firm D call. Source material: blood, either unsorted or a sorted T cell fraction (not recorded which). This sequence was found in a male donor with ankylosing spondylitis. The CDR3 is CSASDQWADTEAFF. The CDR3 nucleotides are TGCAGTGCTAGCGACCAGTGGGCCGACACTGAAGCTTTCTTT.